The sequence of this T cell receptor beta chain was determined in a study of regulatory T cells in long-lasting Graves disease. J lost 0 bases, V lost 7 bases, and 9 bases had no gene match. The CDR3 is 16 amino acids. This clonotype showed up many times. Time point denoted: newly diagnosed GD, antithyroid drugs for less than 3 months. PBMC RNA served as the TCR library source. The authors built TCR beta libraries using iRepertoire HTBI primers and Arm-PCR of CDR3 regions. TCRdb independently ran MiXCR on the multiplex PCR reads; one entry per CDR3 protein. The repertoire holds roughly 430,000 distinct CDR3 sequences, 16% seen once, with about 10% in the top ten. The sample was also linked to a second study, of T cells in Graves' hyperthyroidism and ophthalmopathy.

This TCR came from a woman aged 30 to 39 with Graves disease. Sequencing used peripheral blood mononuclear cells (PBMCs), obtained at new diagnosis, from a patient treated with antithyroid drugs. This chain links TRBV12-3 or TRBV12-4 with TRBJ1-1; 9 positions agree with TRBD1. The CDR3 region is CASTHGTGRMNTEAFF. The CDR3 coding sequence is TGTGCCAGCACCCACGGGACAGGGCGGATGAACACTGAAGCTTTCTTT.